The sequence of this T cell receptor (beta chain) was determined in a study of T-cell reconstitution after alpha-beta-depleted transplantation in children. Unique molecular identifiers tagged the TCRbeta library. TCRdb reprocessed the PCR reads via MiXCR and lists one record per CDR3 protein. The sample lists about 1,000,000 distinct CDR3 sequences, around 30% seen once, with over 25% in the top ten. V gave up 5 bases and J gave up 5 bases, with 10 bases separating them. The CDR3 is made up of 13 amino acids. Comment on this clonotype: Antigen unknown.

The study's findings and limits: Alpha-beta T cells present about two months after transplant were reported to originate from several hundred expanded graft clones. Diversity of TCRbeta at day 60 was high in some patients, arising from surviving recipient T cells and thymic progenitors. At one year after transplant, newly produced T cells mostly accounted for T-cell counts and diversity.

The source was PBMCs, mostly from graft donor cells, collected 360 days after TCRalphabeta/CD19-depleted stem cell transplant. This receptor was taken from a boy less than two years old who had a stem cell transplant for SCID, so the T cells may come from the graft donor. This chain uses TRBV12-3 or TRBV12-4 with TRBJ2-1; D remains unclear. CDR3 residues: CASSQTTHNEQFF. In DNA form, the CDR3 reads TGTGCCAGCAGTCAGACGACCCACAATGAGCAGTTCTTC.